These T cell receptor beta chains were read from a single sample in a study of graft-versus-host responses after intestinal transplantation. Their cognate antigens are unknown. Profiled with immunoSEQ multiplex PCR; TCRdb holds only in-frame clones, not every one. The data show more than 95,000 clones, about 90% seen once. The sequences come from unstimulated CD4+ T cells sorted from spleen or lymph node cells, collected before intestinal transplant. The source is a human donor who received an intestinal transplant. Each CDR3 is given with its conserved first and last residue. A D gene is named only where the DNA matches it firmly. The size field is filled for only some rows; it gives once, few, many or a size class.

v_gene,d_gene,abundance,j_gene,CDR3nt,CDR3aa
TRBV5-1,-,few,TRBJ1-3,TGCGCCAGCAGCGGGACATTAGGAAACACCATATATTTT,CASSGTLGNTIYF
TRBV4-1,TRBD2,-,TRBJ2-7,TGCGCCAGCAGCCAAGCCCCCCCAGCGGGAGTTTCCCACGAGCAGTACTTC,CASSQAPPAGVSHEQYF
TRBV5-1,-,-,TRBJ1-4,TGCGCCAGCAGCTTGCCGGGGGGGACGGAAACTAATGAAAAACTGTTTTTT,CASSLPGGTETNEKLFF
TRBV7-3,-,-,TRBJ2-2,TGTGCCAGCAGCGAGACAGCTTTCGGGGAGCTGTTTTTT,CASSETAFGELFF
TRBV5-1,TRBD1,-,TRBJ2-7,TGCGCCAGCAACCCCAACAGGGGTGAGGGCGAGCAGTACTTC,CASNPNRGEGEQYF
TRBV6-6,-,-,TRBJ2-3,TGTGCCAGCAGTTATACAGCGGATACGCAGTATTTT,CASSYTADTQYF
TRBV10-3,TRBD1,-,TRBJ2-7,TGTGCCATCAGGAATCCCGGGACAGCTTTTTCCTACGAGCAGTACTTC,CAIRNPGTAFSYEQYF
TRBV28,TRBD1,-,TRBJ1-5,TGTGCCAGCGCTACAGGGGCGGGTCAGCCCCAGCATTTT,CASATGAGQPQHF
TRBV2,-,-,TRBJ1-3,TGTGCCAGCAGTTTCTCCGACTCTGGAAACACCATATATTTT,CASSFSDSGNTIYF
TRBV7-6,TRBD1,-,TRBJ2-1,TGTGCCAGCAGCTTTAGGACAGGGACCTACAATGAGCAGTTCTTC,CASSFRTGTYNEQFF
TRBV9,TRBD2,-,TRBJ2-3,TGTGCCAGCAGCCCTCGGACTAGCGGGAGCACAGATACGCAGTATTTT,CASSPRTSGSTDTQYF
TRBV7-6,-,-,TRBJ2-3,TGTGCCAGCAGCCCTAGTGTGACAGATACGCAGTATTTT,CASSPSVTDTQYF
TRBV5-4,-,-,TRBJ1-1,TGTGCCAGCAGCTTGAACCCGACACGGAACACTGAAGCTTTCTTT,CASSLNPTRNTEAFF
TRBV4-1,-,-,TRBJ1-5,TGCGCCAGCAGCCGATTGTTCGATCAGCCCCAGCATTTT,CASSRLFDQPQHF
TRBV6-5,-,-,TRBJ2-1,TGTGCCAGCACCCTCTCCCCCGGAGGGAGTGAGCAGTTCTTC,CASTLSPGGSEQFF
TRBV6-5,-,-,TRBJ1-1,TGTGCCAGCAGTTACAGGACGATGAACACTGAAGCTTTCTTT,CASSYRTMNTEAFF
TRBV11-2,-,-,TRBJ2-2,TGTGCCAGCACCCTAACCGGGGAGCTGTTTTTT,CASTLTGELFF
TRBV7-2,TRBD2,-,TRBJ2-1,TGTGCCAGCAGCTTTAGGGGCGGGGGACTAGGCAGTGAGCAGTTCTTC,CASSFRGGGLGSEQFF
TRBV5-6,TRBD1,once,TRBJ2-7,TGTGCCAGCAGCTCGGGACAGAGGATCAGGGGGCAGTACTTC,CASSSGQRIRGQYF
TRBV19,-,-,TRBJ2-5,TGTGCCAGTAGTGCTAGCGCCCCGGAGACCCAGTACTTC,CASSASAPETQYF
TRBV5-5,TRBD1,-,TRBJ1-2,TGTGCCAGCAGCAGCGGACAGGGGGGCTATGGCTACACCTTC,CASSSGQGGYGYTF
TRBV30,-,-,TRBJ2-7,TGTGCCTGGAGTGACAGGGTTATCCACGAGCAGTACTTC,CAWSDRVIHEQYF
TRBV28,-,-,TRBJ1-6,TGTGCCAGCAGTTTATTAAATTCACCCCTCCACTTT,CASSLLNSPLHF
TRBV5-1,-,-,TRBJ2-2,TGCGCCAGCAGCCTGGACATCGCGAACACCGGGGAGCTGTTTTTT,CASSLDIANTGELFF
TRBV5-1,-,-,TRBJ2-5,TGCGCCAGCAGCTTGGGTTTCCCACAAGAGACCCAGTACTTC,CASSLGFPQETQYF
TRBV9,-,-,TRBJ2-2,TGTGCCAGCAGCTATAGATCGGGGTATATCGGCGGGGAGCTGTTTTTT,CASSYRSGYIGGELFF
TRBV15,-,-,TRBJ2-7,TGTGCCACCAGCGGCCGAAATCTCGGAAGTCAACAGTACTTC,CATSGRNLGSQQYF
TRBV7-3,-,-,TRBJ1-1,TGTGCCAGCAGCCCGGGGGGGTCCCGCTCTGAAGCTTTCTTT,CASSPGGSRSEAFF
TRBV5-1,-,once,TRBJ1-1,TGCGCCAGCAGCTTGGGGGAGGTTGGCACTGAAGCTTTCTTT,CASSLGEVGTEAFF
TRBV11-2,-,-,TRBJ1-4,TGTGCCAGCAGCTTAGGTGGGCTAAGTGAAAAACTGTTTTTT,CASSLGGLSEKLFF
TRBV6-5,-,-,TRBJ1-6,TGTGCCAGCAGTGAGGTGGCGGGTTCTGCACCCCTCCACTTT,CASSEVAGSAPLHF
TRBV4-1,TRBD1,-,TRBJ2-7,TGCGCCAGCAGCACCCCGGGACAGGGGTTTGGCGAGCAGTACTTC,CASSTPGQGFGEQYF
TRBV19,-,-,TRBJ1-2,TGTGCCAGTAGGCGTCACAGGGATGGGGACTATGGCTACACCTTC,CASRRHRDGDYGYTF
TRBV4-2,-,-,TRBJ2-3,TGTGCCAGCAGCCATCCCCCGGGATCTACCGCAGATACGCAGTATTTT,CASSHPPGSTADTQYF